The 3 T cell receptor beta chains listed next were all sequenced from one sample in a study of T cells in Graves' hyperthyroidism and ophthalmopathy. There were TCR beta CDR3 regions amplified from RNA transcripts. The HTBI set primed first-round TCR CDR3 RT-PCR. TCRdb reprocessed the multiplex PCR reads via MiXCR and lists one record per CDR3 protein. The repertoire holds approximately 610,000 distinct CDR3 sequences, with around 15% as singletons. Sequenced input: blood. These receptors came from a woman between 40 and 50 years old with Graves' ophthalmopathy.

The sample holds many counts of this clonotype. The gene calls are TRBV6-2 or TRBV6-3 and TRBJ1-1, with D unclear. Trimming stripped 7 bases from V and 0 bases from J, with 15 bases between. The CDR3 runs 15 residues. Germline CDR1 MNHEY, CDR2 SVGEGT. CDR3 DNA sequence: TGTGCCAGCACTATGGAGGGCATCATGAACACTGAAGCTTTCTTT. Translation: CASTMEGIMNTEAFF.

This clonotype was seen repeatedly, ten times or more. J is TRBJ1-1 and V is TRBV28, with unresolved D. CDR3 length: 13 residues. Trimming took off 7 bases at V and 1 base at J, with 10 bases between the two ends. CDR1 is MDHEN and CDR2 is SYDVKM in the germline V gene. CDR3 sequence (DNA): TGTGCCAGCAAGGCAGATCGGAACACTGAAGCTTTCTTT. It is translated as CASKADRNTEAFF.

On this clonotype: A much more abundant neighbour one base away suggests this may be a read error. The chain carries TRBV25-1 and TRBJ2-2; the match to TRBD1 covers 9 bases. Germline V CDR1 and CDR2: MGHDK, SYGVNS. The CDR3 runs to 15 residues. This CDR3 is CAGRLGGQGTGELFF. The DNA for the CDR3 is TGTGCCGGCAGGTTAGGGGGACAGGGAACCGGGGAGCTGTTTTTT.